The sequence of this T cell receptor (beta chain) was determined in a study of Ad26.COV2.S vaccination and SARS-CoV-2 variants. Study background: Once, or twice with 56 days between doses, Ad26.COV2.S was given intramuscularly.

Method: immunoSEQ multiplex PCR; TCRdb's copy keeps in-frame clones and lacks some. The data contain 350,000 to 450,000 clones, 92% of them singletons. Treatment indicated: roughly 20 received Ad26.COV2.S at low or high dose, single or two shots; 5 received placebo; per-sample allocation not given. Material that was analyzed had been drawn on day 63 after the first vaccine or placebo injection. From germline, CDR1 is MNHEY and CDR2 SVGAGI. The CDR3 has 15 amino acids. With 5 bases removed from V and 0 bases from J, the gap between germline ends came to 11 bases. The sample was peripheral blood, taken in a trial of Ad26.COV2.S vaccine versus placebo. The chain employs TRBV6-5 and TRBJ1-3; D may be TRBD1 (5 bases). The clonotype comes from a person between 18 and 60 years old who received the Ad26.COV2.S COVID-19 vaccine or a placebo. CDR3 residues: CASSPPGGSGNTIYF. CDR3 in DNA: TGTGCCAGCAGTCCACCGGGGGGCTCTGGAAACACCATATATTTT.